This record concerns one TCR beta chain sequence. This clonotype was seen at least ten times. No antigen is known for it. The record has no base qualities; no much larger clone is one base away. The sample was run on an Illumina HiSeq 2000. TCR beta chain libraries were generated by multiplex PCR amplification. The amplified TCR beta chain products were analyzed by high-throughput sequencing. In TCRdb, the public reads were trimmed at Q25 with fastp and aligned with MiXCR, with productive beta chains retained. A single entry per CDR3 protein holds the most common genes and DNA from its merged rows. This sample is represented by tens of thousands of distinct CDR3 sequences; around 35% of them were singletons. The biggest ten clones account for about a tenth of the sample. A distance of 6 bases separates the germline ends of V and J, which lose 1 base and 2 bases respectively. The CDR3 runs 13 residues from the cysteine to the phenylalanine. This entry keeps only the CDR3 DNA: 39 bases, framed from base 1. For CDR1 and CDR2, the germline V gene lists SGHTA and FQGNSA.

This record belongs to a study of breast tumors, draining lymph nodes, adjacent tissues (dated by TCRdb to the mid-2010s). Turning to the overall study: Breast cancer patients provided tumor, adjacent nontumor tissue and axillary lymph nodes, and the study compared the TCR beta repertoires across these three sources. The study aimed to assess the relationships and possible T-cell exchange between tumor, surrounding tissue and draining lymph node repertoires in human breast cancer. General findings and caveats noted by the study authors: The data were considered consistent with the idea that most tumor T cells come from the lymph node and then expand in tumor tissue. The conclusion that tumor T cells originate in lymph nodes was framed as consistent with a hypothesis rather than directly demonstrated. Tumors showed preferential V and J gene usage, and their T-cell repertoire diversity fell below that of lymph nodes yet above that of nontumor tissue. Tumor and nontumor tissue repertoires were found to be significantly more similar in luminal-like than in basal-like breast cancer.

The chain links TRBV7-2 with TRBJ2-7; perhaps TRBD2 is the D gene, with 6 bases matching. Sample: breast tumor tissue. This receptor was obtained from a female donor with breast cancer. Some clones in this sample may be carry-over from other donors' samples. The CDR3 protein: CASSLGGTYEQYF. The sequenced DNA: TGTGCCAGCAGCTTAGGCGGGACCTACGAGCAGTACTTC.